The entry below describes one T cell receptor (beta chain). What it binds is not known. The donors (healthy individuals) were bone marrow donors. V shed 1 base and J 1 base; nucleotides not matched to a gene: 8. This CDR3 region has 17 residues. CDR1 and CDR2 (germline): LNHNV, YYDKDF (reference sequence). Use of 60 Vbeta and 13 Jbeta primers characterized the PCR. Here immunoSEQ multiplex PCR was the method, and the copy in TCRdb shows in-frame clones only, minus some. Altogether about 100,000 clones are present, 75% to 90% being singletons, with the ten largest covering 2.5% to 3%. This record comes from a study of cytomegalovirus exposure and HLA in healthy donors. Study-level background: From donors who were HLA-typed, an early data release held 80 million to 85 million unique TCRs.

Study findings and constraints: In a later analysis, about 17,000 TCR beta sequences were associated with HLA alleles at 0.05 false discovery rate. The study had only CMV serostatus as immune exposure information.

Sequenced material: PBMCs. The V and J genes are TRBV15 and TRBJ1-2; 8 bases align to TRBD1. This receptor was taken from a man aged 35-49 years in good health and CMV-seronegative. The CDR3 nucleotides read TGTGCCACCAGCAGAGTCCAGGGGGCAAAGAGTAACTATGGCTACACCTTC. Protein sequence: CATSRVQGAKSNYGYTF.